These 8 T cell receptor beta chains originate from one sample sequenced in a study of blood T cell repertoires in COVID-19. TCRdb keeps only in-frame clones here, not all; method: immunoSEQ multiplex PCR. This repertoire shows about 400,000 clones, 87% found once; its top ten account for almost 2%. Sequences were obtained from PBMCs or T cells enriched from blood (not recorded which). These TCRs come from a woman aged 18-29 years with acute COVID-19.

This clone was recorded once. In DNA form, the CDR3 reads TGCAGCGTTGATCGGGCGGGGTTGAGCACCGGGGAGCTGTTTTTT. This sequence encodes CSVDRAGLSTGELFF. The V gene is TRBV29-1, the J gene TRBJ2-2, with D tentatively TRBD2 (6 bases). Germline V gene lookup returns CDR1 SQVTM and CDR2 ANQGSEA. Trimming cost V 3 bases and J 4 bases, with 15 bases left between them. The CDR3 runs 15 residues.

This clone showed up just once. The chain joins TRBV9 to TRBJ2-1; no reliable D call. Germline V CDR1 and CDR2: SGDLS, YYNGEE. The CDR3 contains 15 residues. V was shortened by 0 bases and J by 0 bases, with 7 bases between the two germline ends. CDR3 nucleotides: TGTGCCAGCAGCGTAGTTTCCTCCTCCTACAATGAGCAGTTCTTC. This sequence encodes CASSVVSSSYNEQFF.

This clone occurred a few times. This sequence joins TRBV20-1 and TRBJ1-6; 9 bases map to TRBD1. Looked up from germline, CDR1 is DFQATT and CDR2 is SNEGSKA (reference sequence). V shed 3 bases and J 8 bases; nucleotides not matched to a gene: 14. The CDR3 has 17 amino acids. The CDR3 coding sequence is TGCAGTGCTAGTGACGGACAGGGGATTCGGGGAGATTCACCCCTCCACTTT. This encodes CSASDGQGIRGDSPLHF.

The gene calls are TRBV7-3 and TRBJ2-1; 8 bases map to TRBD2. This CDR3 has 15 residues. The junction had 10 bases not matched to a gene; V was cut back by 5 bases and J by 7 bases. Looked up from germline, CDR1 is SGHTA and CDR2 is FQGTGA. CDR3: CASSAVFSGENEQFF. The CDR3 DNA reads as TGTGCCAGCAGCGCAGTCTTTAGCGGGGAGAATGAGCAGTTCTTC. Based on the CDR3 plus reference TRBV7-3 and TRBJ2-1, the full variable domain is GAGVSQTPSNKVTEKGKYVELRCDPISGHTALYWYRQSLGQGPEFLIYFQGTGAADDSGLPNDRFFAVRPEGSVSTLKIQRTERGDSAVYLCASSAVFSGENEQFFGPGTRLTVL.

The chain carries TRBV7-9 and TRBJ2-2; D is undetermined. Trimming shortened V by 4 bases and J by 2 bases, and 5 bases separated the two germline ends. The germline V gene encodes CDR1 SEHNR and CDR2 FQNEAQ (reference sequence). The CDR3 runs 13 residues. Written as DNA, the CDR3 is TGTGCCAGCAGCTACACCAACACCGGGGAGCTGTTTTTT. It yields the protein CASSYTNTGELFF.

The chain links TRBV15 to TRBJ1-4; D unresolved. With 0 bases removed from V and 5 bases from J, the gap between germline ends came to 10 bases. The CDR3 spans 15 residues. Germline V CDR1 and CDR2: LNHNV, YYDKDF (reference sequence). CDR3 sequence reads: CATSRDKEINEKLFF. The CDR3 coding sequence is TGTGCCACCAGCAGAGATAAGGAGATAAATGAAAAACTGTTTTTT. The whole variable domain, filled in from reference TRBV15 and TRBJ1-4, reads DAMVIQNPRYQVTQFGKPVTLSCSQTLNHNVMYWYQQKSSQAPKLLFHYYDKDFNNEADTPDNFQSRRPNTSFCFLDIRSPGLGDTAMYLCATSRDKEINEKLFFGSGTQLSVL.

A single count supports this clone. This chain uses TRBV5-1 with TRBJ1-5; possible D gene TRBD1, 5 bases. The CDR3 contains 15 residues. V was cut by 0 bases and J by 7 bases, with 14 bases left in between. The germline V gene encodes CDR1 SGHRS and CDR2 YFSETQ. CDR3 nucleotide sequence: TGCGCCAGCAGCTTGGACGGGGCGCGGGGACAGCCCCAGCATTTT. Translating it yields CASSLDGARGQPQHF.

The CDR3 coding sequence is TGTGCCAGCAGCTCCCAATCCGGGACTAGCGGGGGGATCCAACCGAACACCGGGGAGCTGTTTTTT. Translating it yields CASSSQSGTSGGIQPNTGELFF. The chain carries TRBV21-1 and TRBJ2-2; the table's TRBD2 call for D was not verified on the DNA. TRBV21-1 is recorded as a pseudogene. The length of the CDR3 is 22 residues.